This T cell receptor beta chain is from a study of T cell clusters in autoimmune cytopenias. Turning to the study itself: Per sample, median TRB depth was roughly 56,000 reads, yielding a median roughly 2,000 distinct clonotypes. Study-level findings and limits: Primary autoimmune cytopenia patients appeared to lack physiological T cell clusters present in healthy donors. Healthy donors had roughly 3.2-fold more exclusive TRB clusters than active autoimmune hepatitis patients. Comparing secondary cytopenia with chronic lymphocytic leukemia showed no cluster-lack signature, apparently masked by lymphoma repertoire.

Notes on this clonotype: Antigen specificity is unknown.

TRB rearrangements were amplified by touch-down multiplex PCR with mixed TRB-A/B primers. TCRdb derives one entry per CDR3 protein from the multiplex PCR reads, leaving out DNA. This table holds thousands of distinct CDR3 sequences. Germline loops: CDR1 DFQATT, CDR2 SNEGSKA (reference sequence). The CDR3 has 14 amino acids. TRB amplification used approximately 250 ng of peripheral blood genomic DNA. V is TRBV20-1 and J is TRBJ2-1; TCRdb gives TRBD2 as the D gene, but with no DNA this cannot be confirmed. The sample taken for sequencing was peripheral blood. The sequence came from a human donor with an autoimmune cytopenia or autoimmune hepatitis (not recorded which). The CDR3 here is CSASKTISYNEQFF.